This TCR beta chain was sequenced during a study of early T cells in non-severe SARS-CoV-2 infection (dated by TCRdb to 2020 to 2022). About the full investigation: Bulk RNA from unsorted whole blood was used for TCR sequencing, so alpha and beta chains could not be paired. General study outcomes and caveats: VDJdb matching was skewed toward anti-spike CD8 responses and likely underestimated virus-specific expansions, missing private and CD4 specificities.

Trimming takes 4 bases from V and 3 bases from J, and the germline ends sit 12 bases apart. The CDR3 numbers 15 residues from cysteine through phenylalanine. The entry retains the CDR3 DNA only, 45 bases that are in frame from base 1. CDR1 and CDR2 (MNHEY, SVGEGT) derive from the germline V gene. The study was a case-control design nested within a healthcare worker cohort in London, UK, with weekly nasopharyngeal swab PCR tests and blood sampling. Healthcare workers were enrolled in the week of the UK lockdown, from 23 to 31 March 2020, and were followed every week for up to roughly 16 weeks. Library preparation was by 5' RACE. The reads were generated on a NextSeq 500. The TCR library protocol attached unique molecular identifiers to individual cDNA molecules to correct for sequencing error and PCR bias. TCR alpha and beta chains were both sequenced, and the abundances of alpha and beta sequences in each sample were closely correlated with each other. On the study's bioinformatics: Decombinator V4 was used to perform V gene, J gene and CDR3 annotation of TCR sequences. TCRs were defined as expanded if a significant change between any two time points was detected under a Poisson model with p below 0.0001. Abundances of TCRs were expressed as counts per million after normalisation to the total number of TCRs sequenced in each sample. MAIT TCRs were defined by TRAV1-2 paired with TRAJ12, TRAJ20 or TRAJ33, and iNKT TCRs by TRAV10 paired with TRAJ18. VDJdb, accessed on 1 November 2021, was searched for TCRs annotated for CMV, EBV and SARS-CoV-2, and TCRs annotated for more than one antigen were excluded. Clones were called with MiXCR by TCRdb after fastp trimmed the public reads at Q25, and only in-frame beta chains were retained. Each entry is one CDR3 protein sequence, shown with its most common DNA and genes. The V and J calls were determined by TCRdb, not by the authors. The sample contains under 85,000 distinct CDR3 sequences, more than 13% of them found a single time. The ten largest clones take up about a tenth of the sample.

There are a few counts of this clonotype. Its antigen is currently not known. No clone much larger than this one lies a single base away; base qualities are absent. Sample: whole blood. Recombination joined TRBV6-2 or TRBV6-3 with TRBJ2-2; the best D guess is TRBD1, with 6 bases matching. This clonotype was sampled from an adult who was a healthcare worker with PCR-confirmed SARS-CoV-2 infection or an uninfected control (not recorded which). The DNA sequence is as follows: TGTGCCAGCAGTTCTCAGGGGAGCGACACCGGGGAGCTGTTTTTT. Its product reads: CASSSQGSDTGELFF.